The rows below give T cell receptor beta chains drawn from one sample of a study of T-cell reconstitution after alpha-beta-depleted transplantation in children. TCRdb passed the PCR reads through MiXCR, listing each CDR3 protein once. The table lists some 200,000 distinct CDR3 sequences, 6.3% of them singletons, with around 4.1% in the top ten. The specimen was PBMCs, collected before TCRalphabeta/CD19-depleted stem cell transplant. These receptor sequences come from a girl under three years old with combined immunodeficiency, due to receive a stem cell transplant. Both conserved end residues are part of each CDR3. A D gene is named only where the DNA matches it firmly. The size entry is marked missing in some rows and otherwise reads once, few, many or a size class.

DNA: TGCAGTGCTAGAGTAGCGGCAGATACGCAGTATTTT; CDR3: CSARVAADTQYF; V: TRBV20-1; D: -; size: many; J: TRBJ2-3
DNA: TGTGCCAGCAGCCCCCCCGGGGCAGTTCTACCCAAGATCTTC; CDR3: CASSPPGAVLPKIF; V: TRBV12-3/TRBV12-4; D: -; size: few; J: TRBJ2-1
DNA: TGCAGTGCCGCCGGGACAGCGGGGGAGCAGTACTTC; CDR3: CSAAGTAGEQYF; V: TRBV20-1; D: -; size: many; J: TRBJ2-7
DNA: TGTGCCAGCAGTCCGGCCTGGCTCCCCTACGAGCAGTACTTC; CDR3: CASSPAWLPYEQYF; V: TRBV28; D: -; size: many; J: TRBJ2-7
DNA: TGTGCCAGCAGCCCCCGGGCCGTCACAGATACGCAGTATTTT; CDR3: CASSPRAVTDTQYF; V: TRBV7-6; D: -; size: many; J: TRBJ2-3
DNA: TGTGCCACATCGCTCGCCAGCTCCTACAATGAGCAGTTCTTC; CDR3: CATSLASSYNEQFF; V: TRBV19; D: -; size: many; J: TRBJ2-1
DNA: TGTGCCAGCCTGGGGGGTTGGACCGGGGAGCTGTTTTTT; CDR3: CASLGGWTGELFF; V: TRBV2; D: -; size: many; J: TRBJ2-2
DNA: TGTGCCAGCAGCTTATTAGCGGGACTCTACAATGAGCAGTTCTTC; CDR3: CASSLLAGLYNEQFF; V: TRBV7-2; D: TRBD2; size: -; J: TRBJ2-1
DNA: TGCAGTGCTAGGGGCTCAGGGTATGGCTACACCTTC; CDR3: CSARGSGYGYTF; V: TRBV20-1; D: -; size: many; J: TRBJ1-2
DNA: TGCAGCGTTGCCTCATACCGTAATGAGCAGTTCTTC; CDR3: CSVASYRNEQFF; V: TRBV29-1; D: -; size: many; J: TRBJ2-1
DNA: TGTGCCAGCAGCTTAGCCCTCAAGGTCCTCGACTATGGCTACACCTTC; CDR3: CASSLALKVLDYGYTF; V: TRBV7-2; D: -; size: few; J: TRBJ1-2
DNA: TGTGCCAGCAGCCCTCTCCTCCGGGGAACGCCAGAGACCCAGTACTTC; CDR3: CASSPLLRGTPETQYF; V: TRBV5-6; D: -; size: -; J: TRBJ2-5
DNA: TGTGCCAGTAGTATAGCAGCGGGCAGGGCCTACGAGCAGTACTTC; CDR3: CASSIAAGRAYEQYF; V: TRBV19; D: -; size: many; J: TRBJ2-7
DNA: TGCAGCGTTGAAGGTCCGACAGGGGGTGGCTACACCTTC; CDR3: CSVEGPTGGGYTF; V: TRBV29-1; D: TRBD1; size: many; J: TRBJ1-2
DNA: TGTGCCAGCAGTATAACTAGCGGGAGGGCGGACATTCAGTACTTC; CDR3: CASSITSGRADIQYF; V: TRBV28; D: TRBD2; size: many; J: TRBJ2-4
DNA: TGTGCCAGCAGCGTAGCCGAAGGGTTCTCCTACGAGCAGTACTTC; CDR3: CASSVAEGFSYEQYF; V: TRBV9; D: -; size: many; J: TRBJ2-7
DNA: TGCGCCAGCAGTCCTGCTAGGGGTTACGAGCAGTACTTC; CDR3: CASSPARGYEQYF; V: TRBV4-3; D: -; size: -; J: TRBJ2-7
DNA: TGTGCCAGCAGCTTAGATGACTACCCATACAATGAGCAGTTCTTC; CDR3: CASSLDDYPYNEQFF; V: TRBV7-2; D: -; size: many; J: TRBJ2-1
DNA: TGTGCCAGCAGCTTTTACGCCAGGAGTGACTACGAGCAGTACTTC; CDR3: CASSFYARSDYEQYF; V: TRBV5-5; D: -; size: -; J: TRBJ2-7
DNA: TGTGCCAGCAGTTTGTCGGGACGGCCACAAGAGACCCAGTACTTC; CDR3: CASSLSGRPQETQYF; V: TRBV12-3/TRBV12-4; D: -; size: many; J: TRBJ2-5
DNA: TGTGCCAGCAGCACAAACTCGGGACAGGTCTTC; CDR3: CASSTNSGQVF; V: TRBV7-7; D: TRBD1; size: few; J: TRBJ2-5
DNA: TGTGCCAGCAGCCTCACGGGACTAGCGGGACGACCTCTTCCCGGGGAGCTGTTTTTT; CDR3: CASSLTGLAGRPLPGELFF; V: TRBV11-2; D: TRBD2; size: -; J: TRBJ2-2
DNA: TGCAGCGTTGATGCCCTATACAATGAGCAGTTCTTC; CDR3: CSVDALYNEQFF; V: TRBV29-1; D: -; size: many; J: TRBJ2-1
DNA: TGTGCCAGCAGCTTGGATTACCGAGACGCTGAAGCTTTCTTT; CDR3: CASSLDYRDAEAFF; V: TRBV5-4; D: -; size: many; J: TRBJ1-1